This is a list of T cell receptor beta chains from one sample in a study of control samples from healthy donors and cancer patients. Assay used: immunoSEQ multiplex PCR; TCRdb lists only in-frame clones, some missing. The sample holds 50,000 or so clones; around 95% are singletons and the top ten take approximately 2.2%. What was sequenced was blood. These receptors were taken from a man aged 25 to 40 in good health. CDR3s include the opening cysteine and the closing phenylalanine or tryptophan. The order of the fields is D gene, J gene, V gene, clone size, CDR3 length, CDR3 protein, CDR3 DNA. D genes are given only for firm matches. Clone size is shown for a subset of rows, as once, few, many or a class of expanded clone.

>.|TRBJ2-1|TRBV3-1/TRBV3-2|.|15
CASSQATGLGNEQFF
TGTGCCAGCAGCCAAGCGACAGGCCTCGGCAATGAGCAGTTCTTC
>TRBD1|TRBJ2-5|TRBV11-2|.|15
CASSWEFRGLETQYF
TGTGCCAGCAGCTGGGAATTCAGGGGGCTGGAGACCCAGTACTTC
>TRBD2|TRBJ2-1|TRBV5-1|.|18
CASSFWTSGRALGNEQFF
TGCGCCAGCAGCTTCTGGACTAGCGGGAGGGCCTTAGGGAATGAGCAGTTCTTC
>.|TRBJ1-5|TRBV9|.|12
CASSLRSQPQHF
TGTGCCAGCAGCTTACGAAGCCAGCCCCAGCATTTT
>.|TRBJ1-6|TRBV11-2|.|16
CASSLDYQANNSPLHF
TGTGCCAGCAGCTTAGATTACCAGGCGAATAATTCACCCCTCCACTTT
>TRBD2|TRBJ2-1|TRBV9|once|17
CASSIGRAGALYNEQFF
TGTGCCAGCAGCATCGGCCGAGCGGGGGCGTTATACAATGAGCAGTTCTTC
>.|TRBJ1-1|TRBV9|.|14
CASSVGGASTEAFF
TGTGCCAGCAGCGTAGGGGGGGCGAGCACTGAAGCTTTCTTT
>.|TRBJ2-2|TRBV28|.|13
CASSLPLARELFF
TGTGCCAGCAGCCTCCCCCTGGCCCGGGAGCTGTTTTTT
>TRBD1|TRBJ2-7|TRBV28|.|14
CARLGTGGPYEQYF
TGTGCCAGGTTAGGGACAGGGGGTCCCTACGAGCAGTACTTC
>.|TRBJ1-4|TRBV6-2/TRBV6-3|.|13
CASSLRLGEKLFF
TGTGCCAGCAGTTTAAGGTTGGGTGAAAAACTGTTTTTT
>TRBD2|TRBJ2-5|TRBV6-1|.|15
CASSDLAGGQETQYF
TGTGCCAGCAGTGATCTAGCGGGAGGCCAAGAGACCCAGTACTTC
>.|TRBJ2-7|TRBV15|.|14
CATSRGTGTYEQYF
TGTGCCACCAGCAGAGGTACAGGGACCTACGAGCAGTACTTC
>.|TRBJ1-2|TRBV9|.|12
CASNRKGYGYTF
TGTGCCAGCAACCGGAAGGGCTACGGCTACACCTTC
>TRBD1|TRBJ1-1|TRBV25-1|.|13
CASAHIQGTEAFF
TGTGCCAGCGCTCATATACAGGGGACTGAAGCTTTCTTT
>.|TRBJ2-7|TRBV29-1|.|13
CSVAVTNIYEQYF
TGCAGCGTTGCAGTCACTAATATTTACGAGCAGTACTTC
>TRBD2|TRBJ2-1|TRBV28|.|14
CASNQREFYNEQFF
TGTGCCAGCAACCAGCGGGAGTTTTACAATGAGCAGTTCTTC
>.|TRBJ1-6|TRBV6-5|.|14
CASSYSPRNSPLHF
TGTGCCAGCAGTTACTCTCCCAGGAATTCACCCCTCCACTTT
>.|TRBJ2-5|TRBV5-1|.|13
CASSLLGQETQYF
TGCGCCAGCAGCTTGCTAGGTCAAGAGACCCAGTACTTC
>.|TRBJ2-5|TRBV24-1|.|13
CATSRQGGETQYF
TGTGCCACCAGTCGACAGGGAGGAGAGACCCAGTACTTC
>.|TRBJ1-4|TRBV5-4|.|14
CASSLGRRNEKLFF
TGTGCCAGCAGCTTGGGACGGCGAAATGAAAAACTGTTTTTT
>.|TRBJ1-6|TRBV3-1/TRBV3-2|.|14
CASSQGTVNSPLHF
TGTGCCAGCAGCCAAGGGACAGTCAATTCACCCCTCCACTTT
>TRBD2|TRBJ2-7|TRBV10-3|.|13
CAIGTSGRIEQYF
TGTGCCATCGGGACTAGCGGGAGGATCGAGCAGTACTTC
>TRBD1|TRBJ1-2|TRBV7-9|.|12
CASSPTGVGYTF
TGTGCCAGCAGCCCCACAGGGGTCGGCTACACCTTC
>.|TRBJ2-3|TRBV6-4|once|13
CASSVEGRGTQYF
TGTGCCAGCAGTGTCGAGGGGAGAGGTACGCAGTATTTT
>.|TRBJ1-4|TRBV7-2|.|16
CASRRGGGPTNEKLFF
TGTGCCAGCCGAAGAGGCGGGGGCCCAACTAATGAAAAACTGTTTTTT
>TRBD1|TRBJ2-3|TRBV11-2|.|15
CASSAYRGKRNTQYF
TGTGCCAGCAGCGCCTACAGGGGAAAGCGGAATACGCAGTATTTT
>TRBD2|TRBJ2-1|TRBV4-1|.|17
CASSQRPSGSGDNEQFF
TGCGCCAGCAGCCAACGGCCTAGCGGGAGTGGGGACAATGAGCAGTTCTTC
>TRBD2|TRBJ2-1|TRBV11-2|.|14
CASSRTSGPHEQFF
TGTGCCAGCAGCCGGACTAGCGGGCCGCATGAGCAGTTCTTC
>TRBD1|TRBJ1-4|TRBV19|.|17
CASSVTGGGLTNEKLFF
TGTGCCAGTAGTGTCACAGGGGGCGGTTTGACTAATGAAAAACTGTTTTTT
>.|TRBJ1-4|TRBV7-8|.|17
CASSLYRPDATNEKLFF
TGTGCCAGCAGCTTATATCGTCCAGACGCAACTAATGAAAAACTGTTTTTT
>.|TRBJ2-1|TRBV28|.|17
CASSLPSALSSYNEQFF
TGTGCCAGCAGTTTACCTAGCGCCTTAAGCTCCTACAATGAGCAGTTCTTC
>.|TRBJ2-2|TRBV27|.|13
CASRPGTSGELFF
TGTGCCAGCAGACCCGGGACCTCCGGGGAGCTGTTTTTT
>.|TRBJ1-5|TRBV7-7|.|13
CASSLAVDQPQHF
TGTGCTAGCAGCTTAGCGGTGGATCAGCCCCAGCATTTT
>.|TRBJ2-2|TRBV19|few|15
CASSIGHLVTGELFF
TGTGCCAGTAGTATCGGTCATCTAGTAACCGGGGAGCTGTTTTTT
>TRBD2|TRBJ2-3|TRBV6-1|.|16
CASSGTLAGVSDTQYF
TGTGCCAGCAGTGGCACCTTAGCGGGAGTTTCAGATACGCAGTATTTT
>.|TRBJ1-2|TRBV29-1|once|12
CSVGQGVYGYTF
TGCAGCGTTGGCCAGGGTGTCTATGGCTACACCTTC